Listed below are T cell receptor beta chains from one sample, sequenced in a study of blood T cell repertoires in COVID-19. The data were produced by immunoSEQ multiplex PCR, yet TCRdb's version contains in-frame clones alone and is incomplete. In the table there are under 500,000 clones, 70% to 90% of which are singletons. Sequenced material: PBMCs or T cells enriched from blood (not recorded which). The receptors shown here come from a woman under 30 with acute COVID-19. The CDR3 runs from the conserved cysteine through the conserved F or W. The order of the fields is CDR3 DNA, CDR3 protein, J gene, D gene, clone size, V gene. The D gene is left open where the match is weak. Clone size appears in some rows only: once, few, many, or a class for an expanded clone.

TGTGCCAGCAGTATCAGGGGGAGCAATCAGCCCCAGCATTTT,CASSIRGSNQPQHF,TRBJ1-5,TRBD1,.,TRBV6-5
TGTGCCAGCAGCCCGACAGCCTACGAGCAGTACTTC,CASSPTAYEQYF,TRBJ2-7,.,.,TRBV6-5
TGTGCCACCAGTGATTCCGGGACAGGGCTTCAGCCCCAGCATTTT,CATSDSGTGLQPQHF,TRBJ1-5,TRBD1,once,TRBV24-1
TGTGCCAGCAGCCAAGAGTCTCGGGACAGGGGGGGCTACACCTTC,CASSQESRDRGGYTF,TRBJ1-2,TRBD1,.,TRBV4-2
TGTGCCAGCAGTTTGACAGGGGGCACAGAGACCCAGTACTTC,CASSLTGGTETQYF,TRBJ2-5,TRBD1,.,TRBV28
TGCGCCAGCAGCCAAGATCAGGGAGGGTACAATGAGCAGTTCTTC,CASSQDQGGYNEQFF,TRBJ2-1,TRBD2,.,TRBV4-3
TGTGCCAGCAGTGAGGAGCTTTCACCCCTCCACTTT,CASSEELSPLHF,TRBJ1-6,.,.,TRBV2
TGTGCCAGCAGTTACTCGACAGGGTCAAATCAGCCCCAGCATTTT,CASSYSTGSNQPQHF,TRBJ1-5,TRBD1,.,TRBV6-2/TRBV6-3
TGTGCCAGCAGCCAAGAATTCGGGGGCTACAATGAGCAGTTCTTC,CASSQEFGGYNEQFF,TRBJ2-1,.,once,TRBV4-2
TGTGCCAGCAGTGAAGCGGGTCATCGGGGGGATACGCAGTATTTT,CASSEAGHRGDTQYF,TRBJ2-3,.,.,TRBV2
TGTGCCAGCAGCGTAGCAGGGCTGAGCAATCAGCCCCAGCATTTT,CASSVAGLSNQPQHF,TRBJ1-5,.,.,TRBV9
TGTGCCAGCAGGCGGGACAGGGAGAACACCGGGGAGCTGTTTTTT,CASRRDRENTGELFF,TRBJ2-2,TRBD1,.,TRBV7-9
TGTGCCAGCAGTTACCTCGGGACAGCTAACTATGGCTACACCTTC,CASSYLGTANYGYTF,TRBJ1-2,TRBD1,.,TRBV6-2/TRBV6-3
TGTGCCAGCAGCTTTCGACAGGGGGCCTACGAGCAGTACTTC,CASSFRQGAYEQYF,TRBJ2-7,TRBD1,once,TRBV7-9
TGTGCCAGCAGCTTGGGGGGGCGACGTCGGTACTTT,CASSLGGRRRYF,TRBJ1-1,.,.,TRBV5-6
TGTGCCAGCAGCTTACAGGATCGTGAAGCTTTCTTT,CASSLQDREAFF,TRBJ1-1,.,.,TRBV7-9
TGTGCCAGCAGCCCCCGGGACACCCGGAACAATGAGCAGTTCTTC,CASSPRDTRNNEQFF,TRBJ2-1,.,.,TRBV7-9
TGTGCCAGCAGACAGGACAAACCCTCAACTAATGAAAAACTGTTTTTT,CASRQDKPSTNEKLFF,TRBJ1-4,.,.,TRBV21-1
TGTGCCAGCAGTTTGACAGATTGGGAGCCCCAGCATTTT,CASSLTDWEPQHF,TRBJ1-5,.,.,TRBV28
TGCGCCAGCAGCTTGGAGACAGTAAATAATTCACCCCTCCACTTT,CASSLETVNNSPLHF,TRBJ1-6,.,few,TRBV5-1
TGTGCCAGCTCACCACCAGCAAAGGGGGGCTACACCTTC,CASSPPAKGGYTF,TRBJ1-2,.,.,TRBV18
TGTGCCAGCAGCTTAGTTCCAGGGAACACTGAAGCTTTCTTT,CASSLVPGNTEAFF,TRBJ1-1,.,.,TRBV7-2
TGTGCCAGCAGCTTATGGCCAGGGAGGAACGAGCAGTACTTC,CASSLWPGRNEQYF,TRBJ2-7,.,.,TRBV7-2
TGTGCCAGCAGCGGTCCGGGGGATGGGGTCGAGCAGTACTTC,CASSGPGDGVEQYF,TRBJ2-7,.,.,TRBV9
TGCGCCAGCAGCCAAGATCCAGCGGGAGGGCCCTACGAGCAGTACTTC,CASSQDPAGGPYEQYF,TRBJ2-7,TRBD2,.,TRBV4-1
TGCAGCGTTACCAAATCTAGCGGGAACTCCTACAATGAGCAGTTCTTC,CSVTKSSGNSYNEQFF,TRBJ2-1,TRBD2,.,TRBV29-1
TGTGCCAGCAGTCGACAGTTTCTTCAGCCCCAGCATTTT,CASSRQFLQPQHF,TRBJ1-5,.,few,TRBV12-3/TRBV12-4
TGTGCCACCAGTGAAGGCGGGTGGGAGCAGTACTTC,CATSEGGWEQYF,TRBJ2-7,.,.,TRBV24-1